This T cell receptor beta chain is from a study of control samples from healthy donors and cancer patients. A single count supports this clone. The J segment lost 0 bases and the V segment lost 4 bases, leaving 3 bases of the junction unmatched. CDR3 length equals 14 residues. The germline V gene has CDR1 SGHNT and CDR2 YYREEE (reference sequence). The repertoire was sequenced with immunoSEQ multiplex PCR; TCRdb's copy has only in-frame clones and lacks some. The profile shows 150,000 to 200,000 clones, almost 90% of them singletons. The V call is TRBV5-4, the J call TRBJ1-2; 7 bases align to TRBD1. The sequenced sample was blood. This TCR derives from a man between 18 and 29 years old in good health. CDR3 in DNA: TGTGCCAGCAGCACAGGGACAGCTAACTATGGCTACACCTTC. It translates to CASSTGTANYGYTF.